This TCR beta chain was recorded in a study of T cell repertoires in cytomegalovirus infection (dated by TCRdb to between 2019 and 2020). Study-level background: Donor HLA type was relevant to the analysis, as public TCR beta signatures indicated carriage of CMV infection together with the matching HLA type. Summary of the overall study and its limitations: The ex vivo response was dominated by HLA-C-restricted CMV-specific TCR beta clonotypes, which also provided the single most frequent clonotype in two of eight donors. In both this cohort and an independent cohort of several hundred donors, the cumulative frequency of public TCR beta family members distinguished carriers of CMV infection plus the relevant HLA type.

The junction carries 15 bases between V and J, which are trimmed by 6 bases and 7 bases respectively. Via the germline V gene, CDR1 is SNHLY and CDR2 FYNNEI. Including the terminal cysteine and phenylalanine, the CDR3 comprises 13 residues. The retained sequence is limited to the CDR3, 39 bases, with the frame set at the first base. About this clonotype itself: Its specific antigen is unknown. No qualities accompany the bases; no much larger clone lies one base away.

The data were produced on an Illumina HiSeq 1500. TCRdb trimmed the raw reads at Q25, called clones with MiXCR and kept productive beta chains. Identical CDR3 protein sequences are pooled into one entry, listed with their most common genes and DNA. This sample gives some 130,000 distinct CDR3 sequences in total; 20% to 30% of them show up just once. 34% of the sample is held by the ten biggest clonotypes. The V and J segments used are TRBV2 and TRBJ1-1; no D gene call is confident. The source of this sequence is a human donor in good health (CMV status not recorded). Some clones in this sample may be carry-over from other donors' samples. Sequencing was performed on PBMCs, sequenced either directly or after in vitro stimulation (not recorded which). The CDR3 has the sequence CASREINRDEAFF. The bases read TGTGCCAGCAGAGAAATAAACCGGGATGAAGCTTTCTTT.